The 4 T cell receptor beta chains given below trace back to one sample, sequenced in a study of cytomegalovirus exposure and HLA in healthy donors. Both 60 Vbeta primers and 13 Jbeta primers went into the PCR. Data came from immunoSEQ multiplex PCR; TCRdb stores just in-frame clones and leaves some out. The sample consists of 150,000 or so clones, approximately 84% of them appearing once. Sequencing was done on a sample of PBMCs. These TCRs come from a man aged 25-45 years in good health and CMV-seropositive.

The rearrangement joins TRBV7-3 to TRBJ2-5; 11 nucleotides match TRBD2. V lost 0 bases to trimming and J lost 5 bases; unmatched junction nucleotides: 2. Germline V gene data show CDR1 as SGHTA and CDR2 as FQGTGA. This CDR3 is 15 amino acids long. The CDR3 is CASSLTSGRVETQYF. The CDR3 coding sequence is TGTGCCAGCAGCTTAACTAGCGGGAGGGTGGAGACCCAGTACTTC.

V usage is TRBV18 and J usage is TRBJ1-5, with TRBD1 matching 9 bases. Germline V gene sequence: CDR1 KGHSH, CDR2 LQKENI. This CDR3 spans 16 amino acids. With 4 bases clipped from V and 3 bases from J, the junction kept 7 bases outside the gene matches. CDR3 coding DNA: TGTGCCAGCTCACGGACAGGGGTTGGGAACAATCAGCCCCAGCATTTT. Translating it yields CASSRTGVGNNQPQHF.

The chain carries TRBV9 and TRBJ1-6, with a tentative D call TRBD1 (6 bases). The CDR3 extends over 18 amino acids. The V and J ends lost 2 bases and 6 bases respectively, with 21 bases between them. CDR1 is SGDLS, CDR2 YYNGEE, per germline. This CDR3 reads CASSVTVGGPASNSPLHF. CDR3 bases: TGTGCCAGCAGCGTTACCGTAGGGGGTCCCGCCTCTAATTCACCCCTCCACTTT.

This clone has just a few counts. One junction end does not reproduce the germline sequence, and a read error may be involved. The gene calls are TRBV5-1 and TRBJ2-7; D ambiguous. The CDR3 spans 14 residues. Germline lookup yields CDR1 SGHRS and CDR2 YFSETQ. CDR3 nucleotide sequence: TGTGCCAGCAGCTTGAGCCATTCCCACTACGAGCAGTACTTC. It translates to CASSLSHSHYEQYF.